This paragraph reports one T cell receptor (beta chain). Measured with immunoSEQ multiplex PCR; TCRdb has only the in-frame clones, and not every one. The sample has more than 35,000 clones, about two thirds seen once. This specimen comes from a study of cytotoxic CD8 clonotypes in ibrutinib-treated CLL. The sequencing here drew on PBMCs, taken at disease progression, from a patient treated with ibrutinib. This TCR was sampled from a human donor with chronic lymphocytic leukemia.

CDR3 nucleotides: TGTGCCAGCAGTGCTCGTCAGGGAGGTGACGAGCAGTACTTC. Its protein product is CASSARQGGDEQYF. The chain joins TRBV6-1 to TRBJ2-7; possibly TRBD2 for D (6 bases). CDR1 and CDR2 from the germline V gene are MNHNS and SASEGT. This CDR3 region has 14 residues. Trimming took 4 bases from V and 5 from J, leaving 15 bases between them.